Listed here is a single TCR beta chain. The CDR3 contains 14 residues. Germline trimming cut 4 bases from V and 8 bases from J; bases unmatched to any gene: 7. Germline assignment: CDR1 SGHRS and CDR2 YFSETQ. This specimen belongs to a study of T cell changes during pregnancy in multiple sclerosis. TCRdb's copy holds only in-frame clones and misses some; the assay was immunoSEQ multiplex PCR. The sample yields over 50,000 clones, around 90% seen once. Specimen: peripheral blood, collected in the first trimester of pregnancy. This TCR derives from a female donor with multiple sclerosis, enrolled in a pregnancy study. The J gene is TRBJ2-1, the V gene TRBV5-1, with 9 nucleotides matching TRBD2. The CDR3 is CASSRSSGNDEQFF. The CDR3 region has the DNA TGCGCCAGCAGCCGCTCTAGCGGGAATGATGAGCAGTTCTTC.